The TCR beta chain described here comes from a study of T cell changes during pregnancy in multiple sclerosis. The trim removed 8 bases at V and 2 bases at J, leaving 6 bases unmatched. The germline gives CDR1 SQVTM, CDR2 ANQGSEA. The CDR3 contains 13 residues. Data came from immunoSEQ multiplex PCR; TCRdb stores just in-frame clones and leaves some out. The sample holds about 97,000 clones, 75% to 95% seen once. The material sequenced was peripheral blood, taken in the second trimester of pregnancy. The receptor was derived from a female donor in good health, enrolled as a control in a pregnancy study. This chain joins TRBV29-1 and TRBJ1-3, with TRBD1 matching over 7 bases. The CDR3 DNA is TGCAGCTTCCGGACAGGAACTGGAAACACCATATATTTT. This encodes CSFRTGTGNTIYF.